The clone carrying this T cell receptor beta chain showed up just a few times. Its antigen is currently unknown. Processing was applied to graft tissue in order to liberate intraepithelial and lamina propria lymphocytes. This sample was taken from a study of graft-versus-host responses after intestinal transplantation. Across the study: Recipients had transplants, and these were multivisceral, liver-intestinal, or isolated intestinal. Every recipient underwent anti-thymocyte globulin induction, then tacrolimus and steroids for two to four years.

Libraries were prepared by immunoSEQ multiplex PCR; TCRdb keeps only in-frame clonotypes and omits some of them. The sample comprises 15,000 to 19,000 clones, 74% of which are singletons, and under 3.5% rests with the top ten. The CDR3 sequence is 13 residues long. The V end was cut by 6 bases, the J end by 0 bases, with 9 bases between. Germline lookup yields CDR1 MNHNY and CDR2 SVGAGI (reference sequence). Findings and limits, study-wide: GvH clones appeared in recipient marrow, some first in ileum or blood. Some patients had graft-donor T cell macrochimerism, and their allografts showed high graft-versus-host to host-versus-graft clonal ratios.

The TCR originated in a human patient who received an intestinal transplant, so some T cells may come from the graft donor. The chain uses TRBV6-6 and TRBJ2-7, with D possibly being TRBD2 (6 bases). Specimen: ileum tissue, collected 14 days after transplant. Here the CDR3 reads CASRTDYSYEQYF. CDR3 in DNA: TGTGCCAGCAGAACGGACTACTCCTACGAGCAGTACTTC.